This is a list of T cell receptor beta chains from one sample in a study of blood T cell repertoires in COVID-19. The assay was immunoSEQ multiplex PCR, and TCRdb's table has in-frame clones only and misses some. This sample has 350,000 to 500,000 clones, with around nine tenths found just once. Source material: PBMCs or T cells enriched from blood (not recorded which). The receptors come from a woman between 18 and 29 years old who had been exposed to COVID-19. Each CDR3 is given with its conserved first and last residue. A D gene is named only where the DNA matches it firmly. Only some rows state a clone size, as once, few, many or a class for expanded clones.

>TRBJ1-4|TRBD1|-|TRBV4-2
TGTGCCAGCAGCCTTTCGGGACAGCTTTTAGCAACTAATGAAAAACTGTTTTTT
CASSLSGQLLATNEKLFF
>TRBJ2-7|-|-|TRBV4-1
TGCGCCAGCAGCCAAGTTACGGGTTCCATCGCCTACGAGCAGTACTTC
CASSQVTGSIAYEQYF
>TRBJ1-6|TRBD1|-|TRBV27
TGTGCCAGCACGCCGGTCTGGGTGGACAGGGGATCCTATAATTCACCCCTCCACTTT
CASTPVWVDRGSYNSPLHF
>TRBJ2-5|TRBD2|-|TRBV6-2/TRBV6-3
TGTGCCAGCAGTCTTAGCATACGGACTAGCGGGTATGGGGAGACCCAGTACTTC
CASSLSIRTSGYGETQYF
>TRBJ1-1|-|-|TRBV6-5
TGTGCCAGCATGAGGATGAACACTGAAGCTTTCTTT
CASMRMNTEAFF
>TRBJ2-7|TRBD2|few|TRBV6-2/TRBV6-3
TGTGCCAGCAGTTACACTAGCGGCTCCTACGAGCAGTACTTC
CASSYTSGSYEQYF
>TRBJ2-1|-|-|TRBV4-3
TGCGCCAGCAGCCAAGATCTCGCGGATGAGCAGTTCTTC
CASSQDLADEQFF
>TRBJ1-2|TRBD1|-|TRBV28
TGTGCCAGCAGTAGACAGGGTAGAAACTATGGCTACACCTTC
CASSRQGRNYGYTF
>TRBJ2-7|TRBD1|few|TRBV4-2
TGTGCCAGCAGCCAAGAATCCCGGGACAGAACCTACGAGCAGTACTTC
CASSQESRDRTYEQYF
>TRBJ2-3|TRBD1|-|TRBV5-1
TGCGCCAGCAGCGTCGAAGGGGGCGCGAGCACAGATACGCAGTATTTT
CASSVEGGASTDTQYF
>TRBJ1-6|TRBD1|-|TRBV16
TGTGCCAGCAGCAACAGGGGATCACCCCTCCACTTT
CASSNRGSPLHF
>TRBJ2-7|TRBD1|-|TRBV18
TGTGCCAGCTCACCAAGGGACAGATTTCCCTACGAGCAGTACTTC
CASSPRDRFPYEQYF
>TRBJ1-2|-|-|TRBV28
TGTGCCAGCGCGGCCCCTTGGAGAGGTGGCTACACCTTC
CASAAPWRGGYTF
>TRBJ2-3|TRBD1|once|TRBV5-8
TGTGCCAGCAGCCTGGGACAGGGGGCCGCAGATACGCAGTATTTT
CASSLGQGAADTQYF
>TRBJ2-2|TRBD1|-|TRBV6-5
TGTGTCTCCACTTGGGGACAGCCGAACACCGGGGAGCTGTTTTTT
CVSTWGQPNTGELFF
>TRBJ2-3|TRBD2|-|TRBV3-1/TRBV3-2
TGTGCCAGCAGCATCCGGACTAGCACTTCCACAGATACGCAGTATTTT
CASSIRTSTSTDTQYF
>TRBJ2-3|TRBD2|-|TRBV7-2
TGTGCCAGCAGCTTAACTAGCGTAAGCACAGATACGCAGTATTTT
CASSLTSVSTDTQYF
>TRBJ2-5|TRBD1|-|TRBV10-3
TGTGCCACAGAGACAGGGGGCGGGGAGACCCAGTACTTC
CATETGGGETQYF
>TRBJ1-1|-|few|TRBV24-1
TGTGCCACCTCGGGGAGATCAGCTTTCTTT
CATSGRSAFF
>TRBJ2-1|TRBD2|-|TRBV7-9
TGTGCCAGCAGCGCTAGCGGGAGTAGCGGCGGGCAGTTCTTC
CASSASGSSGGQFF
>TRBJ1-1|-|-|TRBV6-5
TGTGCCAGCAGTTACTCTAGGAGGGGAGGCAACGTTGAAGCTTTCTTT
CASSYSRRGGNVEAFF
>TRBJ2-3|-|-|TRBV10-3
TGTGCCATCAGCACGTCGAACGAGAACACAGATACGCAGTATTTT
CAISTSNENTDTQYF
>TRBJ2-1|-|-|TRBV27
TGTGCCACAACCCCATTGAGCTCCTACAATGAGCAGTTCTTC
CATTPLSSYNEQFF